This T cell receptor (beta chain) was obtained from a study of cytomegalovirus exposure and HLA in healthy donors. Researchers ran the PCR with 60 Vbeta and 13 Jbeta primers. TCRdb keeps only in-frame clones here, not all; method: immunoSEQ multiplex PCR. The data show about 150,000 clones, with around 84% seen just once and roughly 2.3% held by the top ten. Trimming shortened V by 0 bases and J by 4 bases, and 13 bases separated the two germline ends. The germline gives CDR1 SGHRS, CDR2 YFSETQ. This CDR3 comprises 15 residues. This clone was counted a few times. This chain uses TRBV5-1 with TRBJ2-5; no definite D call. This TCR was sampled from a woman between 18 and 29 years old in good health and CMV-seronegative. Sequencing used PBMCs. CDR3 region: CASSLALVFGETQYF. The CDR3 nucleotides are TGCGCCAGCAGCTTGGCGCTGGTATTCGGAGAGACCCAGTACTTC.